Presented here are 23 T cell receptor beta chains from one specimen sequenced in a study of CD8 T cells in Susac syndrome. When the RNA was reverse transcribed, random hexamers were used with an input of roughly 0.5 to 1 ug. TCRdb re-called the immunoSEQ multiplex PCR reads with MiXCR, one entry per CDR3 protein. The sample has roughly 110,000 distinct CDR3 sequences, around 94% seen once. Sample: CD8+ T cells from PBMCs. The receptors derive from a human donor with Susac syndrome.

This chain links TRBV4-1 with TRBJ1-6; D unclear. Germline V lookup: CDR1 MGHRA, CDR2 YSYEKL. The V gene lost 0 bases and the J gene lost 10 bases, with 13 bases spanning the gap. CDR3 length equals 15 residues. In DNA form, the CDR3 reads TGCGCCAGCAGCCAAGACCAACTGGCGGGATCACCCCTCCACTTT. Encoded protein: CASSQDQLAGSPLHF.

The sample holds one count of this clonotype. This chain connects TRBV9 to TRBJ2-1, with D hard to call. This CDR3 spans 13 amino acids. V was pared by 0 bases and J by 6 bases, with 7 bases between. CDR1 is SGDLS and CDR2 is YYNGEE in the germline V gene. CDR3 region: CASSVGGSNEQFF. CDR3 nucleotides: TGTGCCAGCAGCGTAGGGGGAAGCAATGAGCAGTTCTTC.

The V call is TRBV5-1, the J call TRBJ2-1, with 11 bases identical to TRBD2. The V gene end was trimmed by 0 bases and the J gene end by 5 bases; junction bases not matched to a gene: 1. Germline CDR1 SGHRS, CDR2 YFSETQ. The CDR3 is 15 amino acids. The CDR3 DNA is TGCGCCAGCAGCTTGGTGACTAGCGGGGACAATGAGCAGTTCTTC. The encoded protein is CASSLVTSGDNEQFF.

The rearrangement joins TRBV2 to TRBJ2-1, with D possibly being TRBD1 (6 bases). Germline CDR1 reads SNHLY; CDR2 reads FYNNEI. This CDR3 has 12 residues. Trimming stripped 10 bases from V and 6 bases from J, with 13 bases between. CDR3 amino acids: CANTGPLNEQFF. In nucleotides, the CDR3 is TGTGCCAATACAGGGCCCCTCAATGAGCAGTTCTTC.

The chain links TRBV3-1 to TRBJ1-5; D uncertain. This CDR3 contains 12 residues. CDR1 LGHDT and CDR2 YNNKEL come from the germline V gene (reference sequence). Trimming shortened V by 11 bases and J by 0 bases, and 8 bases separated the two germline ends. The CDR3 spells CAAGNSNQPQHF. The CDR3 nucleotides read TGTGCCGCAGGTAATAGCAATCAGCCCCAGCATTTT.

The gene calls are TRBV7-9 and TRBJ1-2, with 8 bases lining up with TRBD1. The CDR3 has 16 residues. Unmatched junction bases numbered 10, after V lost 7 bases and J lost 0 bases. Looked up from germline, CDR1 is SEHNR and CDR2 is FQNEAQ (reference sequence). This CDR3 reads CASTEPDRVPNYGYTF. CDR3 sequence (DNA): TGTGCCAGCACCGAACCGGACAGGGTCCCTAACTATGGCTACACCTTC.

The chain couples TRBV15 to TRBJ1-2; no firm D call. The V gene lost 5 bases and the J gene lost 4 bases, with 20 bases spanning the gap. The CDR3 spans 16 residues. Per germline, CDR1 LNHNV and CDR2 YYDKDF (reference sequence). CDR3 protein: CATSPRPLDGFYGYTF. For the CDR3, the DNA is TGTGCCACCAGCCCCCGACCCCTGGACGGATTCTATGGCTACACCTTC.

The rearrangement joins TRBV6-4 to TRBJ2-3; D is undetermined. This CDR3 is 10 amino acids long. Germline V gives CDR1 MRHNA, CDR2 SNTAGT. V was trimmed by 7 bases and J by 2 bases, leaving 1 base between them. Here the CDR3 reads CASTTDTQYF. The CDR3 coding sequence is TGTGCCAGCACCACAGATACGCAGTATTTT.

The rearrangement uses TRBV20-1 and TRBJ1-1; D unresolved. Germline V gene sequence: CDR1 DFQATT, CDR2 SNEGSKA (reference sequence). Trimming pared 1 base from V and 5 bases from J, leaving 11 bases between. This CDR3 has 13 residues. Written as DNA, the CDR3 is TGCAGTGCTAGAGCCCCCCCGGGGACTGAAGCTTTCTTT. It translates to CSARAPPGTEAFF.

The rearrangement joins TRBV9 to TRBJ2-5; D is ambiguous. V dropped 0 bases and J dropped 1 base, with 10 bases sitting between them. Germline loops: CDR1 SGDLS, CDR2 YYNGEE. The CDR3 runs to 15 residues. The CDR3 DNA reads TGTGCCAGCAGCGTAGCCCACAGAACCCAAGAGACCCAGTACTTC. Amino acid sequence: CASSVAHRTQETQYF.

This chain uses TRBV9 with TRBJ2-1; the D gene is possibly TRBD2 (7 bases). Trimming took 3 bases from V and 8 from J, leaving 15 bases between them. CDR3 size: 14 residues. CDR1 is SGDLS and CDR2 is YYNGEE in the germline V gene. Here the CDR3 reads CASSGRGLTDEQFF. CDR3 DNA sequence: TGTGCCAGCAGCGGGCGGGGGCTTACCGATGAGCAGTTCTTC.

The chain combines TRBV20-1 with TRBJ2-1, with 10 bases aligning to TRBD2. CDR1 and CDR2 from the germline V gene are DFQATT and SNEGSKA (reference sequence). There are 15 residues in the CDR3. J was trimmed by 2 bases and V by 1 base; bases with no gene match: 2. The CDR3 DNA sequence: TGCAGTGCTAGAGCTACTAGCGGGGCCTACAATGAGCAGTTCTTC. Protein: CSARATSGAYNEQFF.

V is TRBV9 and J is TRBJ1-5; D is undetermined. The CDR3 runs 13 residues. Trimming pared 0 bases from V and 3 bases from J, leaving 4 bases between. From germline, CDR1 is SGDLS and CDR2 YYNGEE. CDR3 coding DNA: TGTGCCAGCAGCGTAGGTACCAATCAGCCCCAGCATTTT. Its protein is CASSVGTNQPQHF.

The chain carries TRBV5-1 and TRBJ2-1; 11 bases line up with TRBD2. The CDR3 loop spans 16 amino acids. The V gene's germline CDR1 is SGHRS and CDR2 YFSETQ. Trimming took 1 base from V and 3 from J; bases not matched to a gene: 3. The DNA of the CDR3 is TGCGCCAGCAGCTTGCTAGCGGGGGGAGACTACAATGAGCAGTTCTTC. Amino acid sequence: CASSLLAGGDYNEQFF.

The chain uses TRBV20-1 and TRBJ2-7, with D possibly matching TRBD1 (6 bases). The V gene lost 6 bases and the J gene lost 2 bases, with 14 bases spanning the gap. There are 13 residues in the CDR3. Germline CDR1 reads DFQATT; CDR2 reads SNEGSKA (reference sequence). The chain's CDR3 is CSAEIRDTYEQYF. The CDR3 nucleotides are TGCAGTGCCGAAATCAGGGACACCTACGAGCAGTACTTC.

In nucleotides, the CDR3 is TGTGCCAGCAGCCTAACTACCCTTACCGGGGAGCTGTTTTTT. Translated: CASSLTTLTGELFF. V and J are TRBV7-2 and TRBJ2-2; no clear D gene. Germline CDR1 SGHTA, CDR2 FQGNSA. Deletions cut 5 bases from V and 5 bases from J, with 12 bases between. CDR3 length: 14 amino acids.

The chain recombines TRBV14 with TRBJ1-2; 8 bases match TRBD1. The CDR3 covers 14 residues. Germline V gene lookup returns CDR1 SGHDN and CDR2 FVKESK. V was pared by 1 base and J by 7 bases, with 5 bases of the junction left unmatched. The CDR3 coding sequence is TGTGCCAGCAGCCAAGGACGGACAGGGCTTGGCTACACCTTC. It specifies CASSQGRTGLGYTF.

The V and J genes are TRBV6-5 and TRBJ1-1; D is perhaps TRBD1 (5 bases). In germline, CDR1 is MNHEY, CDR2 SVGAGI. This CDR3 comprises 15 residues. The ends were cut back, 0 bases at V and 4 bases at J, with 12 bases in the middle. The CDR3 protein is CASSYSGEGVTEAFF. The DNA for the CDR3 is TGTGCCAGCAGTTACTCAGGAGAAGGGGTCACTGAAGCTTTCTTT.

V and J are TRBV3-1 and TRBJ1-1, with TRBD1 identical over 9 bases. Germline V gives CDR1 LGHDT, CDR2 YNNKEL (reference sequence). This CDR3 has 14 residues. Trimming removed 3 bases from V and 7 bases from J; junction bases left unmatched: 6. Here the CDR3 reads CASSQDRGPVEAFF. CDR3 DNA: TGTGCCAGCAGCCAGGACAGGGGCCCCGTTGAAGCTTTCTTT.

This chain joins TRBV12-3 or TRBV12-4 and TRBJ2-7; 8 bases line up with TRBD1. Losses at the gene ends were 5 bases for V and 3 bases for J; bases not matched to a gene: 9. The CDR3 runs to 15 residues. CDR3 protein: CASSPGQGLIYEQYF. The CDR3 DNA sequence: TGTGCCAGCAGTCCCGGACAGGGTTTGATCTACGAGCAGTACTTC.

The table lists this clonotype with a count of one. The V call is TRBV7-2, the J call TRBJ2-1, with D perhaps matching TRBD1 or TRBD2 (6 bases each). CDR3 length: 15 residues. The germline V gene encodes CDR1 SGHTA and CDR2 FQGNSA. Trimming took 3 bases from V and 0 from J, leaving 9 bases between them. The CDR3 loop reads CASSLGGASYNEQFF. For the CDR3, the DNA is TGTGCCAGCAGCTTGGGGGGCGCCTCCTACAATGAGCAGTTCTTC.

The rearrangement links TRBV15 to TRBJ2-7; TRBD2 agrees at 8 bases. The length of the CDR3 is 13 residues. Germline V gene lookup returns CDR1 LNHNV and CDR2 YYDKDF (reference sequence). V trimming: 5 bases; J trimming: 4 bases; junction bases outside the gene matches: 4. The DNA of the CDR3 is TGTGCCACCAGCGGGTCTAGCGGGTACGAGCAGTACTTC. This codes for CATSGSSGYEQYF. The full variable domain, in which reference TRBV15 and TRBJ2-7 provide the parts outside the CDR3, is DAMVIQNPRYQVTQFGKPVTLSCSQTLNHNVMYWYQQKSSQAPKLLFHYYDKDFNNEADTPDNFQSRRPNTSFCFLDIRSPGLGDTAMYLCATSGSSGYEQYFGPGTRLTVT.

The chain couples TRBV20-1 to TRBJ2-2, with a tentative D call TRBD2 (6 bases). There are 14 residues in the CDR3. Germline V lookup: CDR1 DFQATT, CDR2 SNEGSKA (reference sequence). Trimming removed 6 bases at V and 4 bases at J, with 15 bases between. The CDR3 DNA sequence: TGCAGTGCCGCGGGACCCCTAGGCACCGGGGAGCTGTTTTTT. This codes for CSAAGPLGTGELFF.